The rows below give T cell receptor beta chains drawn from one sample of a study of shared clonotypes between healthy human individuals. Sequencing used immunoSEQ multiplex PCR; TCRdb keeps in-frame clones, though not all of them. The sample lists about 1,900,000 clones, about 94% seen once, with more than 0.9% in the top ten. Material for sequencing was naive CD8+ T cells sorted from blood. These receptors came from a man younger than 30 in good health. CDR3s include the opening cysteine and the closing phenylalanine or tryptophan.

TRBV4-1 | CASSQRGSTEAFF
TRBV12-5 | CASGPGLAGDQETQYF
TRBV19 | CASSAGDGETQYF
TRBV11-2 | CASSLDGQGIEDYGYTF
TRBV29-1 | CSASSIAGVYEQYF
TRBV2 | CASMGLAVSYEQYF
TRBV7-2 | CASSFTRQSSYEQYF
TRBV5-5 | CASSLIAGGSGEQYF
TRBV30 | CAWNMGGAYNEQFF
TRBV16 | CASSQGPSGVYNEQFF
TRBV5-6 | CASSLPGRNNSPLHF
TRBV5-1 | CASSPSGAGVVNEQFF
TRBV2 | CAIRFPTPLEFYEQYF
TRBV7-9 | CASSFYRDREETQYF
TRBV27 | CASSFSHGGTGYTF
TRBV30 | CAWSMDTSGYEQYF
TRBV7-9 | CASSLATGPDGYTF
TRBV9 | CASSGSGRSTGELFF
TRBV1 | CTSSQCAWDGSLETQYF
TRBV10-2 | CASSESLAGFNEQFF
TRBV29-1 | CSVVRSGTVVGQFF
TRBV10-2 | CASSELAGENNEQFF
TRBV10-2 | CASSDRVSGNTIYF
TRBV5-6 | CASSLGGPSGRDEQYF
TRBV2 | CASSEFGQGTLAKNIQYF
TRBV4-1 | CASSPGGGNNEQFF
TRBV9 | CASSVAPQGGNEQFF
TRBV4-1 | CASQQREGYNEQFF
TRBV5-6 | CASSLVTSGPDTQYF
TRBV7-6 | CASSLTVRGEQYF
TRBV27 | CASTSRDLGYEQYF
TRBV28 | CASSQMGLGGYYYEQYF
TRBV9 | CASSVDLHYEQYF
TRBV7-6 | CASSLGAGPYEQYF
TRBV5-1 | CASSLEASGRNEQFF
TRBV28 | CASIRWVGTDTQYF
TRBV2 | CASSPSNGLNNEQFF
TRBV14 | CASSQAQGTGHEQYF
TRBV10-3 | CASSDGTGSSYEQYF
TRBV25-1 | CASSPDSTHEQYF
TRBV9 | CASSALGLADNEQFF
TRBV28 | CASNTRDRGEYEQYF
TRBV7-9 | CASSFTWAGELFF
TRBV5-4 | CASNQGDRVLTQGNEQFF
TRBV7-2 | CASSFGTGGYEQYF
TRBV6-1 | CASRQRGLQETQYF
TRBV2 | CASSGSSWGSNQPQHF
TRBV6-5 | CASRSPGQNTGELFF
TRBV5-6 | CASSLTGDAGYTF
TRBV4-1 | CASSPPGTPADQPQHF
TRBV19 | CASSIVGGDSYEQYF